This T cell receptor beta chain is from a study of shared clonotypes between healthy human individuals. Study-level background: The people who gave samples were a couple of women and a few men aged 18 to 49.

The study, taken as a whole, reports: The study found lower generation probabilities in non-shared clonotypes than in those shared by all four donors. Generally, naive subsets (rather than memory subsets) showed larger estimated richness.

In replicate PCRs of sorted subsets, around 200 ng DNA, approximately 28,000 T cell genomes, was used. Sequencing used immunoSEQ multiplex PCR; TCRdb keeps in-frame clones, though not all of them. The top ten hold roughly 0.35% of the sample, which has 1,400,000 or so clones, about 98.5% seen once. Trimming pared 2 bases from V and 0 bases from J, leaving 7 bases between. Germline V gene lookup returns CDR1 GTSNPN and CDR2 SVGIG (reference sequence). The CDR3 has 13 amino acids. About this clone: Its specificity is not known.

This sequence was found in a man aged 25 to 40 in good health. The sequencing sample was made of naive CD4+ T cells sorted from blood. Subset noted: CD45RA+ positively selected. The chain couples TRBV30 to TRBJ1-1; D remains ambiguous. CDR3 in DNA: TGTGCCTGGAGTCTAGATCTGAACACTGAAGCTTTCTTT. This translates into CAWSLDLNTEAFF.